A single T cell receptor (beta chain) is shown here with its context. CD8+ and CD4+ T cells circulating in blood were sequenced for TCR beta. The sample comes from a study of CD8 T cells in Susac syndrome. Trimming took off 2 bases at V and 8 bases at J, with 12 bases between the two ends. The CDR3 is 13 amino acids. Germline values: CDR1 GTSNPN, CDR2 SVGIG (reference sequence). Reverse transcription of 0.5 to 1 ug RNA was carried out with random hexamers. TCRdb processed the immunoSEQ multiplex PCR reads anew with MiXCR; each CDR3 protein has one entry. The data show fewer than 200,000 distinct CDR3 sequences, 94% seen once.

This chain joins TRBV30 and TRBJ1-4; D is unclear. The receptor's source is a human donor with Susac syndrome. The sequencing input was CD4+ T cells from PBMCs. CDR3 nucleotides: TGTGCCTGGAGTCCGCAACCGGGGGAAAAACTGTTTTTT. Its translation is CAWSPQPGEKLFF.